This record looks at one T cell receptor beta chain sequence and its context. This record comes from a study of blood T cell repertoires in COVID-19. At the level of the study: COVID-19 samples collected from the United States, Italy and Spain covered acute and convalescent phases. T cells, B-cell-depleted T cells, or PBMCs provided the cDNA or gDNA that served as material.

In the authors' workflow: Researchers report that nucleated cell counts were estimated from reference gene primer amplification. Only in-frame clones appear in the TCRdb table, and some are missing; sequencing was by immunoSEQ multiplex PCR. V and J calls and clone size are given by that table; D and trimming were obtained from the DNA. The data contain about 180,000 clones, roughly 78% of them singletons. This CDR3 region has 15 residues. Trimming pared 0 bases from V and 2 bases from J, leaving 12 bases between. The germline gives CDR1 SGDLS, CDR2 YYNGEE. Seattle researchers signed up patients amid active infection and tracked them longitudinally.

This chain uses TRBV9 with TRBJ2-7, with D unclear. Sequencing was done on a sample of peripheral blood. The sequence was obtained from a woman in her sixties or seventies with COVID-19, enrolled during active disease. The CDR3 is CASSVGSLGPYEQYF. Here the CDR3 DNA reads TGTGCCAGCAGCGTAGGATCCCTAGGCCCCTACGAGCAGTACTTC.